Presented here are 15 T cell receptor beta chains from one specimen sequenced in a study of shared clonotypes between healthy human individuals (dated by TCRdb to the early 2020s). Library preparation employed the immunoSEQ multiplex PCR assay. TCRdb obtained this table from immuneACCESS and retained in-frame rearrangements with V and J assigned. These tables miss some clones; where compared with another copy, unresolved V genes account for less than half of the shortfall, and the remainder is unexplained. Across this sample there are roughly 2.5 million clones, with 85% to 95% seen only once. The top ten hold over 0.12% of the sample. The sequenced sample was naive CD4+ T cells sorted from blood. Read against the paper, the sample's cell subset or site label means: CD45RA+ positively selected. The origin of the receptors is a man younger than 35 in good health.

The chain combines TRBV30 with TRBJ2-2, with D unclear. Per germline, CDR1 GTSNPN and CDR2 SVGIG (reference sequence). V was trimmed by 0 bases and J by 6 bases, leaving 8 bases between them. The CDR3 sequence is 13 residues long. The CDR3: CAWSVLVAGELFF. In DNA form, the CDR3 reads TGTGCCTGGAGTGTTCTAGTTGCCGGGGAGCTGTTTTTT.

The V and J genes are TRBV6-1 and TRBJ1-2; weak D call: TRBD1 (5 bases). Trimming pared 10 bases from V and 8 bases from J, leaving 20 bases between. From germline, CDR1 is MNHNS and CDR2 SASEGT. This CDR3 has 13 amino acids. CDR3 in amino acids: CATVPRDAGGYTF. The CDR3 DNA reads as TGTGCCACCGTACCCCGGGACGCGGGAGGCTACACCTTC.

The chain is built from TRBV7-9 and TRBJ2-2, with unresolved D. Between the trimmed V and J ends, which lost 5 bases and 3 bases, there was a span of 13 bases. CDR1 and CDR2 from the germline V gene are SEHNR and FQNEAQ (reference sequence). The CDR3 runs to 15 residues. The CDR3 loop reads CASSLDGLDTGELFF. As DNA, the CDR3 is TGTGCCAGCAGCCTCGACGGTCTAGACACCGGGGAGCTGTTTTTT.

The chain has TRBV18 and TRBJ1-5; 7 nucleotides align to TRBD1. Trimming at V came to 3 bases and at J to 2 bases, leaving 4 bases not matched to a gene. The germline V gene encodes CDR1 KGHSH and CDR2 LQKENI. The CDR3 runs 15 residues. In nucleotides, the CDR3 is TGTGCCAGCTCACCGAAAGGACAGGGCAATCAGCCCCAGCATTTT. Translated: CASSPKGQGNQPQHF.

This clone was recorded only once. This chain connects TRBV19 to TRBJ1-2, with D perhaps matching TRBD1 (5 bases). Germline CDR1 is LNHDA and CDR2 is SQIVND (reference sequence). This CDR3 region has 14 residues. The ends were cut back, 6 bases at V and 0 bases at J, with 11 bases in the middle. The CDR3 region has the DNA TGTGCCAGTAGATCCCCAGGGTCTAACTATGGCTACACCTTC. As protein: CASRSPGSNYGYTF.

The rearrangement joins TRBV19 to TRBJ1-5; D not resolved. V dropped 2 bases and J dropped 3 bases, with 17 bases sitting between them. The length of the CDR3 is 17 residues. CDR1 and CDR2 from the germline V gene are LNHDA and SQIVND (reference sequence). The CDR3 coding sequence is TGTGCCAGTAGTATAAGCACAGTTACACTATACAATCAGCCCCAGCATTTT. This encodes CASSISTVTLYNQPQHF. Full variable domain (missing parts from reference TRBV19 and TRBJ1-5): DGGITQSPKYLFRKEGQNVTLSCEQNLNHDAMYWYRQDPGQGLRLIYYSQIVNDFQKGDIAEGYSVSREKKESFPLTVTSAQKNPTAFYLCASSISTVTLYNQPQHFGDGTRLSIL.

The chain has TRBV19 and TRBJ2-7; 10 bases fit TRBD2. CDR3 length equals 14 residues. J gave up 0 bases and V 10 bases, and 6 bases lay outside the gene matches. Germline-derived CDR1 and CDR2 are LNHDA and SQIVND (reference sequence). CDR3 DNA: TGTGCCACCACGAGCGGGGGGGCCTCCTACGAGCAGTACTTC. This gives the protein CATTSGGASYEQYF.

This clone showed up just a few times. For the CDR3, the DNA is TGTGCCAGCAGTTATCTACCCTATGGCTACACCTTC. Residues: CASSYLPYGYTF. This chain links TRBV28 with TRBJ1-2; no firm D call. V was pared by 4 bases and J by 4 bases, with 7 bases between. This CDR3 has 12 amino acids. CDR1 is MDHEN, CDR2 SYDVKM, per germline.

The gene calls are TRBV4-1 and TRBJ2-7, with 10 bases that match TRBD1. The trim removed 4 bases at V and 3 bases at J, leaving 6 bases unmatched. Per the germline V gene, CDR1 is MGHRA and CDR2 is YSYEKL. The CDR3 has 15 amino acids. The CDR3 protein is CASSPGQGPNYEQYF. The CDR3 DNA reads as TGCGCCAGCAGCCCGGGACAGGGGCCTAACTACGAGCAGTACTTC.

The V and J genes are TRBV19 and TRBJ2-2; D uncertain. This CDR3 comprises 14 residues. The germline CDR1 and CDR2 sequences are LNHDA and SQIVND (reference sequence). The V end lost 4 bases, the J end lost 1 base, and 7 bases lay between the germline ends. The CDR3 here is CASSTALNTGELFF. The CDR3, as DNA: TGTGCCAGTAGTACGGCCCTGAACACCGGGGAGCTGTTTTTT.

The gene calls are TRBV19 and TRBJ2-3; TRBD1 matches at 12 bases. Germline-derived CDR1 and CDR2 are LNHDA and SQIVND (reference sequence). The CDR3 has 12 residues. The V and J ends lost 5 bases and 13 bases, in that order; junction bases with no gene match: 4. The CDR3 spells CASSSGQGAEYF. CDR3 in DNA: TGTGCCAGTAGTTCGGGACAGGGGGCAGAGTATTTT.

The CDR3 region is CASSEALRTGGGYTF. CDR3 coding DNA: TGTGCCAGCAGTGAAGCGCTTCGTACAGGGGGCGGCTACACCTTC. The chain is built from TRBV6-1 and TRBJ1-2; 9 nucleotides align to TRBD1. Germline CDR1 MNHNS, CDR2 SASEGT. The CDR3 runs 15 residues. V shed 0 bases and J 8 bases; nucleotides not matched to a gene: 7.

This chain uses TRBV30 with TRBJ2-7; TRBD1 is a possible D gene (6 bases). The CDR3 sequence is 13 residues long. Deletions cut 5 bases from V and 5 bases from J, with 16 bases between. Looked up from germline, CDR1 is GTSNPN and CDR2 is SVGIG (reference sequence). The CDR3 reads CAWGWTAGHEQYF. DNA of the CDR3: TGTGCCTGGGGATGGACAGCCGGCCACGAGCAGTACTTC.

The rearrangement links TRBV5-6 to TRBJ1-5, with a tentative D call TRBD1 (6 bases). Germline V gives CDR1 SGHDT, CDR2 YYEEEE. The V gene lost 2 bases and the J gene lost 0 bases, with 9 bases spanning the gap. CDR3 size: 15 residues. Here the CDR3 reads CASSLEGGSNQPQHF. The CDR3, as DNA: TGTGCCAGCAGCTTAGAGGGGGGTAGCAATCAGCCCCAGCATTTT.

V and J are TRBV28 and TRBJ1-4, with 9 positions matching TRBD1. V shed 4 bases, J shed 8 bases, and the junction held 11 bases outside the gene matches. CDR3 length equals 16 residues. In germline, CDR1 is MDHEN, CDR2 SYDVKM. The CDR3 DNA is TGTGCCAGCAGTTCGACCGGGACAGGGTTCCACGAAAAACTGTTTTTT. Translated, it gives CASSSTGTGFHEKLFF. Variable domain in full (rest from reference TRBV28 and TRBJ1-4): DVKVTQSSRYLVKRTGEKVFLECVQDMDHENMFWYRQDPGLGLRLIYFSYDVKMKEKGDIPEGYSVSREKKERFSLILESASTNQTSMYLCASSSTGTGFHEKLFFGSGTQLSVL.